A single sample gave rise to the 17 T cell receptor beta chains below, sequenced in a study of graft-versus-host responses after intestinal transplantation listed by TCRdb under 2021. Reading the label with the study, this specimen's time point is: cells obtained before transplantation from donor or recipient. Which antigens these TCRs recognize remains unknown. Libraries were made using the immunoSEQ multiplex PCR assay. The table was pulled from immuneACCESS by TCRdb, which kept in-frame rearrangements only. Such tables lose some clones; where checked, under half of the loss comes from unresolved V genes, and the rest has no known cause. Recorded for this sample are over 80,000 clones; roughly 89% of them occurred a single time. Of the sample, around 0.2% is held by the ten largest clones. Sequenced here: unstimulated CD4+ T cells sorted from spleen or lymph node cells, sampled before transplant. The receptors were gathered from a human donor who was the organ donor for an intestinal transplant.

The chain recombines TRBV6-6 with TRBJ1-3, with D hard to call. Germline values: CDR1 MNHNY, CDR2 SVGAGI (reference sequence). This CDR3 spans 16 amino acids. V was clipped by 2 bases and J by 9 bases, with 20 bases between them. CDR3 bases: TGTGCCAGCAGTTACCCCCCAGCGGACCCTAGAACCACCATATATTTT. It codes for CASSYPPADPRTTIYF.

The chain couples TRBV12-1 to TRBJ2-2; TRBD2 is the table's D call and was not checked against the DNA. TRBV12-1 is given as a pseudogene. The CDR3 has 21 residues. Here the CDR3 reads CASSSPGASGGVKVNTGELFF. The CDR3 DNA follows: TGTGCCAGCAGCTCTCCTGGGGCTAGCGGGGGAGTTAAAGTCAACACCGGGGAGCTGTTTTTT.

This chain uses TRBV5-1 with TRBJ1-6; 9 nucleotides align to TRBD1. The CDR3 extends over 20 amino acids. Trimming cost V 0 bases and J 6 bases; bases outside gene matches: 16. CDR1 is SGHRS, CDR2 YFSETQ, per germline. DNA of the CDR3: TGCGCCAGCAGCTTGGGTCCCCCGGGACAGGGAAGTTTCTCTAATTCACCCCTCCACTTT. Its translation is CASSLGPPGQGSFSNSPLHF.

This sequence joins TRBV28 and TRBJ1-1; 7 positions match TRBD1. The V gene's germline CDR1 is MDHEN and CDR2 SYDVKM. The V gene end was trimmed by 5 bases and the J gene end by 5 bases; junction bases not matched to a gene: 8. The CDR3 runs 14 residues. This CDR3 is CASSGTVGGTEAFF. The CDR3, as DNA: TGTGCCAGCAGTGGGACAGTCGGGGGTACTGAAGCTTTCTTT.

CDR3 sequence (DNA): TGTGCCAGCAGTGAACGTGGCCTCTCACCCCTCCACTTT. The encoded protein is CASSERGLSPLHF. V is TRBV2 and J is TRBJ1-6, with D hard to call. With 2 bases removed from V and 10 bases from J, the gap between germline ends came to 9 bases. CDR1 is SNHLY and CDR2 is FYNNEI in the germline V gene. CDR3 length: 13 amino acids. The full variable domain, its missing parts supplied by reference TRBV2 and TRBJ1-6, is EPEVTQTPSHQVTQMGQEVILRCVPISNHLYFYWYRQILGQKVEFLVSFYNNEISEKSEIFDDQFSVERPDGSNFTLKIRSTKLEDSAMYFCASSERGLSPLHFGNGTRLTVT.

This clone was observed a handful of times. The chain couples TRBV7-2 to TRBJ1-3; 9 nucleotides line up with TRBD1. Germline CDR1 is SGHTA and CDR2 is FQGNSA. The V segment lost 5 bases and the J segment 5 bases; nucleotides outside the gene matches: 13. This CDR3 has 17 residues. Here the CDR3 DNA reads TGTGCCAGCAGCCGGACCGGGACAGGGTTTTCGCGAAACACCATATATTTT. Its protein is CASSRTGTGFSRNTIYF. Using reference TRBV7-2 and TRBJ1-3 for the parts outside the CDR3, the full variable domain is GAGVSQSPSNKVTEKGKDVELRCDPISGHTALYWYRQSLGQGLEFLIYFQGNSAPDKSGLPSDRFSAERTGGSVSTLTIQRTQQEDSAVYLCASSRTGTGFSRNTIYFGEGSWLTVV.

V gene TRBV18 combines with J gene TRBJ1-5; 7 bases line up with TRBD1. The junction had 5 bases not matched to a gene; V was cut back by 6 bases and J by 0 bases. The CDR3 loop spans 15 amino acids. Germline CDR1 reads KGHSH; CDR2 reads LQKENI. The CDR3 DNA reads as TGTGCCAGCTCGCGGGACAGAAATAGCAATCAGCCCCAGCATTTT. Encoded protein: CASSRDRNSNQPQHF.

The chain links TRBV18 to TRBJ2-7, with 8 bases identical to TRBD1. V was clipped by 6 bases and J by 6 bases; unmatched bases: 7. Per germline, CDR1 KGHSH and CDR2 LQKENI. The CDR3 spans 13 residues. CDR3 sequence: CASSPDRDGEQYF. In DNA form, the CDR3 reads TGTGCCAGCTCTCCGGACAGGGACGGCGAGCAGTACTTC.

This clone is a singleton in its sample. The chain combines TRBV11-2 with TRBJ1-2; TRBD1 aligns across 9 bases. This CDR3 has 14 residues. CDR1 SGHAT and CDR2 FQNNGV come from the germline V gene. J lost 2 bases, V lost 5 bases, and 3 bases had no gene match. The DNA of the CDR3 is TGTGCCAGCAGCCCGGGACAGGGAAACTATGGCTACACCTTC. Protein sequence: CASSPGQGNYGYTF. The complete variable domain, with remaining parts taken from reference TRBV11-2 and TRBJ1-2, reads EAGVAQSPRYKIIEKRQSVAFWCNPISGHATLYWYQQILGQGPKLLIQFQNNGVVDDSQLPKDRFSAERLKGVDSTLKIQPAKLEDSAVYLCASSPGQGNYGYTFGSGTRLTVV.

This clone was counted a single time. The V gene is TRBV9, the J gene TRBJ1-1; 8 bases align to TRBD1. The CDR3 covers 13 residues. The junction had 6 bases not matched to a gene; V was cut back by 4 bases and J by 7 bases. CDR1 and CDR2 from the germline V gene are SGDLS and YYNGEE. The CDR3 is CASSRQGTFEAFF. Here the CDR3 DNA reads TGTGCCAGCAGCCGACAGGGGACCTTTGAAGCTTTCTTT.

V gene TRBV6-5 combines with J gene TRBJ1-5; D call uncertain. Trimming stripped 6 bases from V and 7 bases from J, with 19 bases between. The CDR3 length is 15 residues. The V gene's germline CDR1 is MNHEY and CDR2 SVGAGI. The CDR3 sequence is CASSQREATNQPQHF. In nucleotides, the CDR3 is TGTGCCAGCAGCCAAAGGGAGGCAACCAACCAGCCCCAGCATTTT.

The gene calls are TRBV7-9 and TRBJ1-1, with D perhaps TRBD1 (5 bases). V was cut by 0 bases and J by 5 bases, with 16 bases left in between. This CDR3 spans 16 amino acids. Germline V gene data show CDR1 as SEHNR and CDR2 as FQNEAQ (reference sequence). DNA of the CDR3: TGTGCCAGCAGCTTAGCGGGGCGGGGGGTTCGGACTGAAGCTTTCTTT. Translated, it gives CASSLAGRGVRTEAFF.

This chain joins TRBV4-1 and TRBJ2-5; maybe TRBD2 (6 bases). Germline V gene lookup returns CDR1 MGHRA and CDR2 YSYEKL. This CDR3 contains 14 residues. Trimming pared 2 bases from V and 5 bases from J, leaving 12 bases between. Written as DNA, the CDR3 is TGCGCCAGCAGCCAAACGGCGGGGAGGGAGACCCAGTACTTC. Amino acids: CASSQTAGRETQYF.

The chain employs TRBV28 and TRBJ1-6, with 8 bases lining up with TRBD1. This CDR3 region has 18 residues. Germline lookup yields CDR1 MDHEN and CDR2 SYDVKM. With 2 bases clipped from V and 3 bases from J, the junction kept 9 bases outside the gene matches. The CDR3 reads CASSLRIGTGGYNSPLHF. The CDR3 DNA reads as TGTGCCAGCAGTTTACGGATCGGGACAGGCGGCTATAATTCACCCCTCCACTTT.

This sequence joins TRBV11-1 and TRBJ1-1; D call uncertain. Germline V gene lookup returns CDR1 SGHAT and CDR2 FQDESV (reference sequence). The CDR3 consists of 14 residues. Trimming took 3 bases from V and 0 from J, leaving 8 bases between them. CDR3 amino acids: CASSLLPMNTEAFF. Here the CDR3 DNA reads TGTGCCAGCAGCTTGTTACCTATGAACACTGAAGCTTTCTTT.

V is TRBV7-3 and J is TRBJ1-2; D is unresolved. CDR1 is SGHTA and CDR2 is FQGTGA in the germline V gene. Trimming took 2 bases from V and 2 from J, leaving 9 bases between them. This CDR3 has 14 amino acids. The DNA for the CDR3 is TGTGCCAGCAGCTTACTCTCCGGGAACTATGGCTACACCTTC. Its protein is CASSLLSGNYGYTF.

This chain joins TRBV7-6 and TRBJ2-5; possibly TRBD2 for D (5 bases). Germline V lookup: CDR1 SGHVS, CDR2 FNYEAQ. Between the trimmed V and J ends, which lost 2 bases and 2 bases, there was a span of 6 bases. The CDR3 totals 13 residues. CDR3 sequence: CASSLRGQETQYF. The CDR3 region has the DNA TGTGCCAGCAGCTTACGAGGGCAAGAGACCCAGTACTTC.